Shown below are 8 T cell receptor beta chains from a single sample sequenced in a study of blood T cell repertoires in COVID-19. Sequencing was performed with immunoSEQ multiplex PCR; in TCRdb, only in-frame clones are kept and a portion is missing. The sample lists about 410,000 clones, around 89% seen once, with approximately 1.5% in the top ten. Sample: peripheral blood. Source of these receptors: a woman aged 40 to 55 with COVID-19, enrolled during active disease.

This chain joins TRBV15 and TRBJ2-7; possible D gene TRBD1, 5 bases. The germline V gene has CDR1 LNHNV and CDR2 YYDKDF (reference sequence). This CDR3 is 16 amino acids long. V was shortened by 2 bases and J by 3 bases, with 17 bases between the two germline ends. CDR3 region: CATSRTPGGAIYEQYF. Written as DNA, the CDR3 is TGTGCCACCAGCAGAACCCCAGGTGGGGCTATCTACGAGCAGTACTTC. The full variable domain, in which reference TRBV15 and TRBJ2-7 provide the parts outside the CDR3, is DAMVIQNPRYQVTQFGKPVTLSCSQTLNHNVMYWYQQKSSQAPKLLFHYYDKDFNNEADTPDNFQSRRPNTSFCFLDIRSPGLGDTAMYLCATSRTPGGAIYEQYFGPGTRLTVT.

The rearrangement links TRBV5-1 to TRBJ2-5, with a possible D match to TRBD2 (5 bases). Looked up from germline, CDR1 is SGHRS and CDR2 is YFSETQ. The CDR3 totals 13 residues. V was pared by 2 bases and J by 1 base, with 6 bases between. The chain's CDR3 is CASSFRGQETQYF. CDR3 in DNA: TGCGCCAGCAGCTTTCGGGGCCAAGAGACCCAGTACTTC.

Here the CDR3 reads CATRRDRDNYGYTF. In DNA, the CDR3 is TGTGCCACCAGAAGGGACAGGGATAACTATGGCTACACCTTC. This chain links TRBV15 with TRBJ1-2; the match to TRBD1 covers 9 bases. Per germline, CDR1 LNHNV and CDR2 YYDKDF (reference sequence). J was trimmed by 1 base and V by 6 bases; bases with no gene match: 3. CDR3 length: 14 residues.

Note on this clone: The sample contains more than one DNA sequence encoding this CDR3. The chain carries TRBV27 and TRBJ2-7; 9 bases are shared with TRBD1. The V segment lost 2 bases and the J segment 4 bases; nucleotides outside the gene matches: 3. Germline values: CDR1 MNHEY, CDR2 SMNVEV (reference sequence). The CDR3 loop spans 14 amino acids. CDR3 residues: CASSLRDRAYEQYF. As DNA, the CDR3 is TGTGCCAGCAGTTTAAGGGACAGGGCTTACGAGCAGTACTTC.

This clone came up once. This chain joins TRBV13 and TRBJ1-2, with TRBD1 matching 7 bases. Germline V gene lookup returns CDR1 PRHDT and CDR2 FYEKMQ (reference sequence). The J segment lost 1 base and the V segment lost 5 bases, leaving 7 bases of the junction unmatched. The CDR3 is 15 residues long. The CDR3 here is CASSHAGTDNYGYTF. The DNA for the CDR3 is TGTGCCAGCAGCCATGCCGGGACAGATAACTATGGCTACACCTTC.

This chain joins TRBV5-4 and TRBJ2-5, with D maybe TRBD1 (6 bases). CDR1 is SGHNT and CDR2 is YYREEE in the germline V gene (reference sequence). This CDR3 has 14 residues. With 4 bases removed from V and 5 bases from J, the gap between germline ends came to 15 bases. The chain's CDR3 is CASSLPTGLETQYF. CDR3 DNA: TGTGCCAGCAGCCTCCCTACAGGGTTGGAGACCCAGTACTTC.

This sequence joins TRBV30 and TRBJ1-1, with D possibly TRBD1 on 5 matching bases. Looked up from germline, CDR1 is GTSNPN and CDR2 is SVGIG (reference sequence). This CDR3 has 12 amino acids. V was cut by 3 bases and J by 5 bases, with 10 bases left in between. The CDR3 loop is CAWRLGGTEAFF. The CDR3 nucleotides read TGTGCCTGGAGGCTCGGGGGGACTGAAGCTTTCTTT.

The chain couples TRBV10-2 to TRBJ1-2; D ambiguous. In germline, CDR1 is WSHSY, CDR2 SAAADI. The V gene lost 3 bases and the J gene lost 3 bases, with 11 bases spanning the gap. This CDR3 contains 14 residues. CDR3 coding DNA: TGCGCCAGCAGTGACGCGGGGAAGGACTATGGCTACACCTTC. Translation gives CASSDAGKDYGYTF.